Each of the 14 T cell receptor beta chains below was sequenced from the same sample in a study of T cell repertoires in cytomegalovirus infection. TCRdb processed the reads anew with MiXCR; each CDR3 protein has one entry. The table lists around 120,000 distinct CDR3 sequences, 8.8% of them singletons. The source material was PBMCs. These receptors were obtained from a human donor in good health (CMV status not recorded). Some clones in this sample may be carry-over from other donors' samples.

The chain combines TRBV28 with TRBJ2-7; unclear D gene. The V gene lost 5 bases and the J gene lost 5 bases, with 19 bases spanning the gap. Germline V gene sequence: CDR1 MDHEN, CDR2 SYDVKM. The CDR3 has 15 amino acids. In nucleotides, the CDR3 is TGTGCCAGCAGTCTCAGGATCGGGCCCTCTCACGAGCAGTACTTC. Its protein product is CASSLRIGPSHEQYF.

This clonotype was found many times. V and J are TRBV5-1 and TRBJ2-1, with D perhaps TRBD1 (5 bases). Germline V gene sequence: CDR1 SGHRS, CDR2 YFSETQ. This CDR3 contains 18 residues. V lost 4 bases, J lost 2 bases, and 22 bases lay in between. The CDR3 DNA is TGCGCCAGCAGCCCTACGGAAAGACAGAATCGGGCCTACAATGAGCAGTTCTTC. This translates into CASSPTERQNRAYNEQFF.

This clonotype came up many times. The chain joins TRBV15 to TRBJ2-1; perhaps D is TRBD1 or TRBD2 (5 bases each). The CDR3 loop spans 17 amino acids. CDR1 and CDR2 (germline): LNHNV, YYDKDF (reference sequence). Trimming cost V 0 bases and J 8 bases, with 20 bases left between them. CDR3 loop: CATSREAPGTVWDEQFF. The CDR3 DNA sequence: TGTGCCACCAGCAGAGAGGCACCCGGGACCGTTTGGGATGAGCAGTTCTTC.

A single count supports this clonotype. A single base separates this from a much larger clone, so it may be a read error. The chain joins TRBV2 to TRBJ2-1, with D possibly being TRBD2 (7 bases). Trimming took 7 bases from V and 6 from J, leaving 25 bases between them. The CDR3 spans 17 residues. CDR1 is SNHLY and CDR2 is FYNNEI in the germline V gene. CDR3 sequence (DNA): TGTGCCAGCACCATCTCGGGGACGGGGGGCCGATGCAATGAGCAGTTCTTC. It is translated as CASTISGTGGRCNEQFF.

Many counts were recorded for this clonotype. V usage is TRBV7-8 and J usage is TRBJ1-1; 7 bases are shared with TRBD1. V trimming: 1 base; J trimming: 6 bases; junction bases outside the gene matches: 5. Germline V CDR1 and CDR2: SGHVS, FQNEAQ. This CDR3 contains 14 residues. The CDR3 here is CASSLVGGKAEAFF. DNA for the CDR3: TGTGCCAGCAGCTTAGTAGGGGGCAAGGCTGAAGCTTTCTTT.

Details on this clonotype: The junction departs from germline at one end; a sequencing error may be responsible. CDR3 protein: CSAGDLSNQPQHF. CDR3 nucleotide sequence: TGCAGTGCTGGAGACCTAAGCAATCAGCCCCAGCATTTT. This chain connects TRBV20-1 to TRBJ1-5; no clear D gene. Germline V lookup: CDR1 DFQATT, CDR2 SNEGSKA (reference sequence). The CDR3 has 13 amino acids.

This clonotype has ten or more counts. The J gene is TRBJ1-5, the V gene TRBV20-1; D not resolved. CDR1 DFQATT and CDR2 SNEGSKA come from the germline V gene (reference sequence). The CDR3 sequence is 14 residues long. V dropped 5 bases and J dropped 2 bases, with 13 bases sitting between them. The CDR3 region has the DNA TGCAGTGCTGTGGGAGGATTAGGCAATCAGCCCCAGCATTTT. This encodes CSAVGGLGNQPQHF.

This clonotype was detected once. The V call is TRBV2, the J call TRBJ2-3, with D maybe TRBD1 (6 bases). The CDR3 has 14 residues. Per the germline V gene, CDR1 is SNHLY and CDR2 is FYNNEI. V lost 6 bases, J lost 2 bases, and 12 bases lay in between. CDR3 sequence: CASRLRDTTDTQYF. The CDR3 bases are TGTGCCAGCAGACTCCGGGACACCACAGATACGCAGTATTTT.

This clonotype was seen ten or more times. The genes are TRBV28 and TRBJ1-4, with 7 bases fitting TRBD1. Trimming took 5 bases from V and 2 from J; bases not matched to a gene: 5. The CDR3 runs 15 residues. The germline gives CDR1 MDHEN, CDR2 SYDVKM. CDR3 in amino acids: CASSLTGSTNEKLFF. CDR3 sequence (DNA): TGTGCCAGCAGTCTGACAGGGTCCACTAATGAAAAACTGTTTTTT.

Ten or more counts support this clonotype. The CDR3 loop reads CASSLDPHGREQYF. For the CDR3, the DNA is TGTGCCAGCAGCTTAGATCCCCACGGTCGGGAGCAGTACTTC. The chain carries TRBV7-2 and TRBJ2-7; D uncertain. This CDR3 has 14 amino acids. V dropped 1 base and J dropped 7 bases, with 14 bases sitting between them. CDR1 SGHTA and CDR2 FQGNSA come from the germline V gene.

Of note for this clonotype: Possible read error: a much larger clone is one base away. V gene TRBV20-1 combines with J gene TRBJ2-3; D is possibly TRBD1 or TRBD2 (5 bases each). Germline loops: CDR1 DFQATT, CDR2 SNEGSKA (reference sequence). Trimming removed 5 bases from V and 0 bases from J, with 12 bases in between. This CDR3 comprises 14 residues. The CDR3 reads CSAQERTSTDTQYF. For the CDR3, the DNA is TGCAGTGCTCAGGAGCGGACAAGCACAGATACGCAGTATTTT.

This clonotype has a count of ten or more. This chain joins TRBV7-9 and TRBJ2-6; TRBD1 agrees at 7 bases. Germline-derived CDR1 and CDR2 are SEHNR and FQNEAQ (reference sequence). The V and J ends lost 1 base and 0 bases, in that order; junction bases with no gene match: 9. The length of the CDR3 is 19 residues. The CDR3 loop reads CASSLVTGATLSGANVLTF. Written as DNA, the CDR3 is TGTGCCAGCAGCTTAGTAACAGGGGCGACCCTCTCTGGGGCCAACGTCCTGACTTTC.

This clonotype was seen many times. The gene calls are TRBV28 and TRBJ1-5, with D maybe TRBD1 (6 bases). Germline loops: CDR1 MDHEN, CDR2 SYDVKM. Trimming removed 6 bases from V and 1 base from J, with 10 bases in between. The CDR3 is 14 residues long. This chain's CDR3 is CASSAGQSNQPQHF. CDR3 nucleotide sequence: TGTGCCAGCAGCGCCGGACAGAGCAATCAGCCCCAGCATTTT.

This clonotype was found a few times. The genes are TRBV28 and TRBJ2-3; 8 nucleotides align to TRBD2. CDR3 length equals 15 residues. After removal of 3 bases from V and 2 bases from J, the junction contained 4 bases not matched to a gene. Looked up from germline, CDR1 is MDHEN and CDR2 is SYDVKM. CDR3 nucleotides: TGTGCCAGCAGTTTCTGGCGGGGGGACACAGATACGCAGTATTTT. Amino acids: CASSFWRGDTDTQYF. Filled out from reference TRBV28 and TRBJ2-3, the complete variable domain reads DVKVTQSSRYLVKRTGEKVFLECVQDMDHENMFWYRQDPGLGLRLIYFSYDVKMKEKGDIPEGYSVSREKKERFSLILESASTNQTSMYLCASSFWRGDTDTQYFGPGTRLTVL.